This passage covers 22 T cell receptor beta chains from one sample sequenced in a study of shared clonotypes between healthy human individuals. Repertoires were generated with immunoSEQ multiplex PCR, while TCRdb's copy carries only in-frame clones and drops some. The sample holds 2 million to 2.5 million clones, 95% seen once. The sample taken for sequencing was naive CD4+ T cells sorted from blood. Subset given: CD45RA+ positively selected. These receptors originate from a man aged 18 to 29 in good health.

The J gene is TRBJ2-7, the V gene TRBV5-1; 7 positions match TRBD1. This CDR3 has 14 residues. Trimming took 0 bases from V and 5 from J; bases not matched to a gene: 5. The V gene's germline CDR1 is SGHRS and CDR2 YFSETQ. As DNA, the CDR3 is TGCGCCAGCAGCTTGGCGACAGGGCCCGACGAGCAGTACTTC. Its translation is CASSLATGPDEQYF.

V gene TRBV5-4 combines with J gene TRBJ2-2; TRBD2 agrees at 7 bases. The J segment lost 1 base and the V segment lost 0 bases, leaving 12 bases of the junction unmatched. CDR1 SGHNT and CDR2 YYREEE come from the germline V gene (reference sequence). CDR3 size: 19 residues. The CDR3 DNA reads as TGTGCCAGCAGCTTGGGCTCTAGCGGAAGAACCCAGAACACCGGGGAGCTGTTTTTT. Translated: CASSLGSSGRTQNTGELFF.

The rearrangement joins TRBV18 to TRBJ1-4; D is ambiguous. Germline V gene lookup returns CDR1 KGHSH and CDR2 LQKENI. V shed 3 bases and J shed 7 bases, with 9 bases lying between them. The CDR3 runs 13 residues. CDR3 in DNA: TGTGCCAGCTCACCCACCGGTGGTGAAAAACTGTTTTTT. Translation gives CASSPTGGEKLFF. The full variable domain, its missing parts supplied by reference TRBV18 and TRBJ1-4, is NAGVMQNPRHLVRRRGQEARLRCSPMKGHSHVYWYRQLPEEGLKFMVYLQKENIIDESGMPKERFSAEFPKEGPSILRIQQVVRGDSAAYFCASSPTGGEKLFFGSGTQLSVL.

The chain employs TRBV5-6 and TRBJ1-4; D gene unclear. The CDR3 runs to 13 residues. Germline CDR1 is SGHDT and CDR2 is YYEEEE. Deletions cut 4 bases from V and 2 bases from J, with 6 bases between. This chain's CDR3 is CASSRWTNEKLFF. As DNA, the CDR3 is TGTGCCAGCAGCCGGTGGACTAATGAAAAACTGTTTTTT.

This chain joins TRBV5-1 and TRBJ2-7; unclear D gene. This CDR3 comprises 12 residues. Trimming stripped 2 bases from V and 5 bases from J, with 8 bases between. Germline-derived CDR1 and CDR2 are SGHRS and YFSETQ. CDR3 in amino acids: CASSFVGHEQYF. DNA of the CDR3: TGCGCCAGCAGCTTTGTCGGGCACGAGCAGTACTTC.

This sequence joins TRBV28 and TRBJ2-7, with 10 bases fitting TRBD1. V trimming: 6 bases; J trimming: 7 bases; junction bases outside the gene matches: 15. The CDR3 spans 16 residues. In germline, CDR1 is MDHEN, CDR2 SYDVKM. DNA for the CDR3: TGTGCCAGCAGAAAACGCCGGGACAGGGGTAGAGGAGAGCAGTACTTC. This translates into CASRKRRDRGRGEQYF.

The chain has TRBV6-5 and TRBJ2-7, with 10 bases that match TRBD1. Germline CDR1 reads MNHEY; CDR2 reads SVGAGI. This CDR3 contains 13 residues. Trimming took 6 bases from V and 5 from J; bases not matched to a gene: 4. The CDR3 region has the DNA TGTGCCAGCAGGCCGGGACAGGGGCACGAGCAGTACTTC. Translated, it gives CASRPGQGHEQYF.

To note about this clone: A read error is possible here, since a much larger clone lies one base away. Other nucleotide sequences in the sample specify the same CDR3. The chain joins TRBV5-1 to TRBJ1-2, with 8 nucleotides matching TRBD1. The CDR3 contains 13 residues. From germline, CDR1 is SGHRS and CDR2 YFSETQ. J was trimmed by 3 bases and V by 4 bases; bases with no gene match: 2. CDR3 sequence reads: CASSATGDYGYTF. CDR3 coding DNA: TGCGCCAGCAGCGCGACAGGGGACTATGGCTACACCTTC.

Here the CDR3 reads CASSEYGTGGLGQPQHF. CDR3 in DNA: TGTGCCAGCAGTGAATACGGAACAGGGGGCCTGGGTCAGCCCCAGCATTTT. The rearrangement joins TRBV25-1 to TRBJ1-5, with TRBD1 identical over 9 bases. CDR1 and CDR2 from the germline V gene are MGHDK and SYGVNS. Trimming removed 0 bases from V and 6 bases from J; junction bases left unmatched: 9. CDR3 length equals 17 residues.

This sequence joins TRBV5-6 and TRBJ2-5; perhaps TRBD1 as D (6 bases). Germline CDR1 SGHDT, CDR2 YYEEEE. V lost 0 bases to trimming and J lost 0 bases, with 12 bases between them. CDR3 size: 16 residues. The CDR3 loop is CASSLGAGTNQETQYF. The CDR3 DNA reads as TGTGCCAGCAGCTTGGGGGCCGGGACAAACCAAGAGACCCAGTACTTC.

The chain recombines TRBV19 with TRBJ2-1; no reliable D call. V was trimmed by 1 base and J by 9 bases, leaving 10 bases between them. CDR3 length: 13 amino acids. CDR1 LNHDA and CDR2 SQIVND come from the germline V gene (reference sequence). The CDR3 spells CASSIGRIGEQFF. CDR3 sequence (DNA): TGTGCCAGTAGTATAGGGCGGATCGGTGAGCAGTTCTTC.

This clone has a single count. CDR3 DNA: TGTGCCAGCTCCACGACACAGGGGAAGGGCCAACTGTTTTTT. It codes for CASSTTQGKGQLFF. This chain joins TRBV18 and TRBJ1-4; 7 positions match TRBD1. The J segment lost 12 bases and the V segment lost 6 bases, leaving 13 bases of the junction unmatched. Germline CDR1 is KGHSH and CDR2 is LQKENI. CDR3 length: 14 residues.

In its sample, this clone was seen once. The chain carries TRBV7-3 and TRBJ2-5, with D perhaps matching TRBD2 (6 bases). Trimming removed 5 bases at V and 4 bases at J, with 17 bases between. The V gene's germline CDR1 is SGHTA and CDR2 FQGTGA. The CDR3 extends over 15 amino acids. CDR3 bases: TGTGCCAGCAGCCCCATCGGGGTCGGGGGAGAGACCCAGTACTTC. Amino acid sequence: CASSPIGVGGETQYF.

V gene TRBV2 combines with J gene TRBJ2-2; D remains ambiguous. This CDR3 comprises 15 residues. The germline V gene has CDR1 SNHLY and CDR2 FYNNEI. V was cut by 3 bases and J by 2 bases, with 10 bases left in between. The CDR3 loop is CASSEMVLNTGELFF. In nucleotides, the CDR3 is TGTGCCAGCAGTGAGATGGTCCTAAACACCGGGGAGCTGTTTTTT.

This clone was observed a handful of times. This rearrangement joins TRBV10-3 to TRBJ1-1, with TRBD1 matching 7 bases. Per germline, CDR1 ENHRY and CDR2 SYGVKD. The CDR3 is 14 amino acids. V lost 4 bases and J lost 5; bases outside the gene matches: 7. The CDR3 loop reads CAISVKGAGTEAFF. CDR3 coding DNA: TGTGCCATCAGTGTAAAGGGGGCCGGAACTGAAGCTTTCTTT.

The chain combines TRBV28 with TRBJ1-2, with D unresolved. The CDR3 sequence is 15 residues long. CDR1 is MDHEN, CDR2 SYDVKM, per germline. Trimming removed 3 bases from V and 4 bases from J, with 15 bases in between. The CDR3 DNA reads TGTGCCAGCAGTTTCCCTTTGGCGACGGGCTATGGCTACACCTTC. This gives the protein CASSFPLATGYGYTF.

V is TRBV6-5 and J is TRBJ2-7; TRBD2 is a possible D gene (5 bases). CDR3 length: 14 residues. Looked up from germline, CDR1 is MNHEY and CDR2 is SVGAGI. The germline V and J ends were trimmed by 5 bases and 4 bases, with 15 bases remaining between them. The CDR3 protein is CASSTSLLVYEQYF. The CDR3 DNA is TGTGCCAGCAGTACCTCCCTACTAGTTTACGAGCAGTACTTC.

CDR3 coding DNA: TGCGCCAGCAGCCAAGATTATCCAGTGTTCGGTGGCTACACCTTC. Translated, it gives CASSQDYPVFGGYTF. J is TRBJ1-2 and V is TRBV4-3, with D unclear. Per the germline V gene, CDR1 is LGHNA and CDR2 is YSLEER. The CDR3 runs 15 residues. V was shortened by 0 bases and J by 7 bases, with 15 bases between the two germline ends.

The chain employs TRBV5-1 and TRBJ1-1; 11 nucleotides align to TRBD1. The germline V gene encodes CDR1 SGHRS and CDR2 YFSETQ. There are 14 residues in the CDR3. With 3 bases clipped from V and 9 bases from J, the junction kept 7 bases outside the gene matches. In nucleotides, the CDR3 is TGCGCCAGCAGCTGGGGACAGGGGGATTTTAAAGCTTTCTTT. This translates into CASSWGQGDFKAFF.

The V and J genes are TRBV7-2 and TRBJ1-1, with D perhaps matching TRBD1 (5 bases). Trimming cost V 3 bases and J 4 bases, with 9 bases left between them. CDR3 length: 13 residues. CDR1 and CDR2 from the germline V gene are SGHTA and FQGNSA. CDR3 protein: CASSFLQATEAFF. CDR3 in DNA: TGTGCCAGCAGCTTCTTACAGGCCACTGAAGCTTTCTTT.

The chain uses TRBV9 and TRBJ2-2; a weak D match, TRBD2 (6 bases). From germline, CDR1 is SGDLS and CDR2 YYNGEE. The V and J ends lost 4 bases and 4 bases respectively, with 14 bases between them. The CDR3 is 15 amino acids. The CDR3, as DNA: TGTGCCAGCAGCCTGGACATCGGGAGCACCGGGGAGCTGTTTTTT. As protein: CASSLDIGSTGELFF.

The gene calls are TRBV25-1 and TRBJ1-1; 7 bases map to TRBD1. Per germline, CDR1 MGHDK and CDR2 SYGVNS. The V and J ends lost 3 bases and 6 bases, in that order; junction bases with no gene match: 7. The CDR3 extends over 14 amino acids. The CDR3 sequence is CASSDIRGLAEAFF. The CDR3 DNA sequence: TGTGCCAGCAGTGATATAAGGGGGCTGGCTGAAGCTTTCTTT.